The clone carrying this TCR beta chain was observed many times. The target antigen is unknown. This record comes from a study of naive and memory T cell subsets. Study outcomes and limitations: Over 85% of naive TCR sequences appeared only once, unlike memory subsets. Clonotypes here are unpaired alpha or beta chain sequences.

Cells stained for CD3, CD4, CD8, CD45RA and CD27 were sorted into four subsets. Trimming removed 1 base at V and 3 bases at J, with 6 bases between. The CDR3 covers 13 residues. The germline V gene encodes CDR1 MNHNY and CDR2 SVGAGI (reference sequence). Both TRBC1 and TRBC2 were covered by a beta constant-region primer of two equimolar oligonucleotides. Nested alpha and beta constant-region primers with the SP2 primer drove four PCR rounds on ligated cDNA. A 12-nucleotide UMI and the SP2 primer were added to the cDNA 3' end by oligonucleotide ligation. TCRdb reprocessed the UMI-ligation and nested PCR reads via MiXCR and lists one record per CDR3 protein. The data contain 20,000 to 25,000 distinct CDR3 sequences, 7% to 10% of them singletons.

The sequence was collected from a human donor in good health. What was sequenced was central memory CD8+ T cells from blood. V gene TRBV6-6 combines with J gene TRBJ1-1; no clear D. CDR3 protein: CASSYFWYTEAFF. In DNA, the CDR3 is TGTGCCAGCAGTTACTTCTGGTACACTGAAGCTTTCTTT.